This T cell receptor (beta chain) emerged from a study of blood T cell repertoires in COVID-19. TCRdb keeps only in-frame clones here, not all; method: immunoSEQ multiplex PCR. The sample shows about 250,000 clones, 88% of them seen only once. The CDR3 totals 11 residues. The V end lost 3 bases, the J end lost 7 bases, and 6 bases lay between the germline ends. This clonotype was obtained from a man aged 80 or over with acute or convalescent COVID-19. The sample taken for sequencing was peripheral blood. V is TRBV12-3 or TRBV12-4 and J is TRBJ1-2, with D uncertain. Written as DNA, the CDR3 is TGTGCCAGCAGTTTCACCAGTGGCTACACCTTC. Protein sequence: CASSFTSGYTF.